This TCR beta chain was recorded in a study of response to subunit inactivated influenza vaccine. Points from the study as a whole: Authors suggested that a seasonal influenza vaccination recruits few new T cells each time.

In this sample, this clonotype turned up a few times. The antigen is undetermined. Each CDR3 protein is one row after TCRdb ran MiXCR on the RT-PCR reads. The profile shows 860,000 or so distinct CDR3 sequences, 21% of them singletons. The CDR3 covers 15 residues. The junction had 16 bases not matched to a gene; V was cut back by 3 bases and J by 15 bases. The material sequenced was PBMCs from blood, taken more than 4 days after vaccination. The receptor was isolated from a man aged 50 to 60 who received an inactivated influenza vaccine. The rearrangement joins TRBV12-3 or TRBV12-4 to TRBJ2-1; 8 bases match TRBD2. CDR3 in amino acids: CASSFSGTRINQRFF. CDR3 bases: TGTGCCAGCAGTTTCAGTGGGACTAGGATAAACCAACGGTTCTTC.